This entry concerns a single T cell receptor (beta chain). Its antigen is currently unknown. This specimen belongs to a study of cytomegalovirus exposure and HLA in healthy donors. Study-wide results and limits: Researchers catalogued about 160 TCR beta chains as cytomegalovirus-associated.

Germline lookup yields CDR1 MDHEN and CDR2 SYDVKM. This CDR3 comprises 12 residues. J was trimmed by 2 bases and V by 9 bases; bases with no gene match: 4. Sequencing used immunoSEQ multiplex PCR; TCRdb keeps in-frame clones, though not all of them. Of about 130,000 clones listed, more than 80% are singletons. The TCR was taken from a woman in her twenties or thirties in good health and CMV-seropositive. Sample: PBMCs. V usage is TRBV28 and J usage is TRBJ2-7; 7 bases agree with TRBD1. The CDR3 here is CASRDSAYEQYF. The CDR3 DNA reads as TGTGCCAGTAGGGACAGTGCCTACGAGCAGTACTTC.